Shown below are 23 T cell receptor beta chains from a single sample sequenced in a study of cytomegalovirus exposure and HLA in healthy donors. The PCR was carried out with 60 Vbeta primers and 13 Jbeta primers. Measured with immunoSEQ multiplex PCR; TCRdb has only the in-frame clones, and not every one. The sample lists approximately 120,000 clones, approximately 70% seen once, with approximately 4.3% in the top ten. The sequenced sample was PBMCs. The receptors come from a man between 60 and 75 years old in good health and CMV-seropositive.

The chain links TRBV28 to TRBJ1-2, with TRBD1 identical over 7 bases. Unmatched junction bases numbered 5, after V lost 4 bases and J lost 6 bases. The CDR3 is made up of 13 amino acids. CDR1 is MDHEN, CDR2 SYDVKM, per germline. The CDR3 reads CASSSQGRDGYTF. CDR3 in DNA: TGTGCCAGCAGTTCACAGGGGCGAGATGGCTACACCTTC.

This chain connects TRBV29-1 to TRBJ1-4, with TRBD1 matching over 8 bases. In germline, CDR1 is SQVTM, CDR2 ANQGSEA. V gave up 3 bases and J gave up 10 bases; unmatched junction bases: 7. This CDR3 has 13 residues. CDR3 amino acids: CSVEETGATKLFF. The CDR3 DNA follows: TGCAGCGTTGAGGAGACAGGGGCGACAAAACTGTTTTTT.

The chain recombines TRBV28 with TRBJ2-7, with no clear D. The CDR3 consists of 13 residues. Looked up from germline, CDR1 is MDHEN and CDR2 is SYDVKM. Deletions cut 5 bases from V and 0 bases from J, with 8 bases between. As DNA, the CDR3 is TGTGCCAGCAGTCCGCCAGGCTCCTACGAGCAGTACTTC. Protein sequence: CASSPPGSYEQYF.

This chain joins TRBV2 and TRBJ2-6; tentatively, D is TRBD1 (6 bases). Germline V gene lookup returns CDR1 SNHLY and CDR2 FYNNEI. Trimming cost V 7 bases and J 4 bases, with 20 bases left between them. CDR3 length: 17 amino acids. For the CDR3, the DNA is TGTGCCAGCATTTTGACAGGCACTGCTTCCGGGGCCAACGTCCTGACTTTC. Protein: CASILTGTASGANVLTF.

This chain connects TRBV2 to TRBJ1-1; D not certain. Trimming took off 4 bases at V and 0 bases at J, with 6 bases between the two ends. Germline V gene data show CDR1 as SNHLY and CDR2 as FYNNEI. The length of the CDR3 is 13 residues. The CDR3 nucleotides read TGTGCCAGCAGTGGGCGGCTGAACACTGAAGCTTTCTTT. Its translation is CASSGRLNTEAFF.

With regard to this clone: A junction boundary mismatches the germline segment, possibly from a read error. The rearrangement uses TRBV20-1 and TRBJ2-7; the D gene is possibly TRBD1 (6 bases). In germline, CDR1 is DFQATT, CDR2 SNEGSKA (reference sequence). CDR3 size: 11 residues. The CDR3 region is CSARGAYEQHF. The CDR3 DNA follows: TGCAGTGCTAGGGGGGCCTACGAGCAGCACTTC.

This CDR3 reads CAISGGGLTEAFF. For the CDR3, the DNA is TGTGCCATCAGTGGTGGAGGGCTCACTGAAGCTTTCTTT. V usage is TRBV10-3 and J usage is TRBJ1-1, with D unclear. The CDR3 runs to 13 residues. V shed 4 bases and J shed 4 bases, with 10 bases lying between them. CDR1 and CDR2 (germline): ENHRY, SYGVKD.

This rearrangement joins TRBV15 to TRBJ2-6; D possibly corresponds to TRBD1 (5 bases). Trimming stripped 0 bases from V and 2 bases from J, with 8 bases between. The CDR3 contains 16 residues. Germline CDR1 LNHNV, CDR2 YYDKDF (reference sequence). The CDR3 loop is CATSRDRRAGANVLTF. The CDR3 DNA reads as TGTGCCACCAGCAGAGATCGCAGGGCTGGGGCCAACGTCCTGACTTTC.

The V call is TRBV19, the J call TRBJ1-1; TRBD1 agrees at 8 bases. There are 13 residues in the CDR3. V was clipped by 5 bases and J by 12 bases; unmatched bases: 11. Germline V gene lookup returns CDR1 LNHDA and CDR2 SQIVND (reference sequence). CDR3 bases: TGTGCCAGTAGTCCCCGGGACAGGATGGTCCCTTTCTTT. This translates into CASSPRDRMVPFF.

J is TRBJ1-4 and V is TRBV15; 9 bases line up with TRBD1. CDR1 is LNHNV and CDR2 is YYDKDF in the germline V gene (reference sequence). With 3 bases clipped from V and 8 bases from J, the junction kept 4 bases outside the gene matches. The CDR3 spans 14 residues. The CDR3 loop reads CATSRGQGWEKLFF. The CDR3 nucleotides are TGTGCCACCAGCAGGGGACAGGGTTGGGAAAAACTGTTTTTT. Supplemented by reference TRBV15 and TRBJ1-4, the full variable domain reads DAMVIQNPRYQVTQFGKPVTLSCSQTLNHNVMYWYQQKSSQAPKLLFHYYDKDFNNEADTPDNFQSRRPNTSFCFLDIRSPGLGDTAMYLCATSRGQGWEKLFFGSGTQLSVL.

The genes are TRBV10-1 and TRBJ2-1, with TRBD1 matching 10 bases. The CDR3 sequence is 14 residues long. V lost 6 bases and J lost 7; bases outside the gene matches: 6. Looked up from germline, CDR1 is WNHNN and CDR2 is SYGVQD (reference sequence). This CDR3 is CASSGGQGWNEQFF. The CDR3 DNA reads TGCGCCAGCAGCGGGGGACAGGGGTGGAATGAGCAGTTCTTC.

The rearrangement joins TRBV28 to TRBJ1-1; 9 bases are shared with TRBD1. The V and J ends lost 5 bases and 1 base, in that order; junction bases with no gene match: 8. The germline CDR1 and CDR2 sequences are MDHEN and SYDVKM. CDR3 length: 16 residues. In nucleotides, the CDR3 is TGTGCCAGCAGTCCGGACAGGGGATTGGGGAACACTGAAGCTTTCTTT. Translation gives CASSPDRGLGNTEAFF.

The genes are TRBV28 and TRBJ2-7; D unresolved. The V end was cut by 7 bases, the J end by 3 bases, with 16 bases between. The CDR3 is 14 residues long. Germline values: CDR1 MDHEN, CDR2 SYDVKM. CDR3 DNA: TGTGCCAGCACCCTTGGGCCCGTGGGCTACGAGCAGTACTTC. Its translation: CASTLGPVGYEQYF.

This chain links TRBV9 with TRBJ2-2; TRBD1 is a possible D gene (5 bases). V lost 2 bases and J lost 7, with 6 bases in between. Germline V gene sequence: CDR1 SGDLS, CDR2 YYNGEE. The CDR3 totals 12 residues. The CDR3, as DNA: TGTGCCAGCAGCGTCAGGGACGGGGAGCTGTTTTTT. This codes for CASSVRDGELFF. The full variable domain, rest sourced from reference TRBV9 and TRBJ2-2, is DSGVTQTPKHLITATGQRVTLRCSPRSGDLSVYWYQQSLDQGLQFLIQYYNGEERAKGNILERFSAQQFPDLHSELNLSSLELGDSALYFCASSVRDGELFFGEGSRLTVL.

V gene TRBV9 combines with J gene TRBJ1-6; D not certain. Trimming shortened V by 4 bases and J by 9 bases, and 11 bases separated the two germline ends. This CDR3 spans 13 amino acids. Germline lookup yields CDR1 SGDLS and CDR2 YYNGEE. CDR3 residues: CASSLRVASPLHF. The CDR3, as DNA: TGTGCCAGCAGCCTCCGGGTCGCTTCACCCCTCCACTTT.

The V call is TRBV30, the J call TRBJ1-1; TRBD1 matches 8 bases. This CDR3 comprises 14 residues. Germline V gene data show CDR1 as GTSNPN and CDR2 as SVGIG (reference sequence). V trimming: 3 bases; J trimming: 5 bases; junction bases outside the gene matches: 8. This CDR3 is CAWRNTGQETEAFF. The CDR3 nucleotides are TGTGCCTGGAGAAACACGGGACAGGAGACTGAAGCTTTCTTT.

The CDR3 DNA follows: TGCGCCAGCAGCCCCGGGTCCTCTTATGGCTACACCTTC. Translated, it gives CASSPGSSYGYTF. The J gene is TRBJ1-2, the V gene TRBV5-1, with D unclear. V lost 4 bases to trimming and J lost 5 bases, with 12 bases between them. The CDR3 runs to 13 residues. Germline lookup yields CDR1 SGHRS and CDR2 YFSETQ.

J is TRBJ2-3 and V is TRBV9, with 9 nucleotides matching TRBD2. This CDR3 spans 17 amino acids. V shed 4 bases and J 2 bases; nucleotides not matched to a gene: 11. Germline lookup yields CDR1 SGDLS and CDR2 YYNGEE. DNA for the CDR3: TGTGCCAGCAGCCCTCACCCCCGGACTAGCGCCACAGATACGCAGTATTTT. It is translated as CASSPHPRTSATDTQYF.

A remark on this clone: Its ends do not fully match the called genes, so a read error is possible. The J gene is TRBJ2-2, the V gene TRBV13; tentatively, D is TRBD1 (6 bases). This CDR3 has 16 amino acids. The germline V gene encodes CDR1 PRHDT and CDR2 FYEKMQ (reference sequence). CDR3 in amino acids: CASSLGSGTHTGELFF. Here the CDR3 DNA reads TGTGCCAGCAGCCTAGGCTCCGGGACACACACCGGGGAGCTGTTTTTT.

This clone was picked up one time. The rearrangement links TRBV27 to TRBJ1-2, with 9 bases lining up with TRBD1. The germline V gene has CDR1 MNHEY and CDR2 SMNVEV (reference sequence). This CDR3 has 14 amino acids. With 5 bases clipped from V and 8 bases from J, the junction kept 9 bases outside the gene matches. CDR3 residues: CASSRQNRGHGYTF. The CDR3 DNA is TGTGCCAGCAGTCGTCAAAACAGGGGGCACGGCTACACCTTC.

This chain links TRBV6-4 with TRBJ2-1, with TRBD2 matching 9 bases. CDR3 length: 17 amino acids. J lost 6 bases, V lost 9 bases, and 18 bases had no gene match. CDR1 is MRHNA and CDR2 is SNTAGT in the germline V gene. In nucleotides, the CDR3 is TGTGCCAGACTCACCCCTATTGCGGCGGGGGGGTTCAATGAGCAGTTCTTC. Translating it yields CARLTPIAAGGFNEQFF.

The rearrangement uses TRBV7-9 and TRBJ1-5, with TRBD1 matching 10 bases. The CDR3 length is 18 residues. Trimming cost V 3 bases and J 0 bases; bases outside gene matches: 8. The germline V gene encodes CDR1 SEHNR and CDR2 FQNEAQ (reference sequence). The CDR3 DNA is TGTGCCAGCAGCTTTCAGACAGGGGGCTGGGATAGCAATCAGCCCCAGCATTTT. Translation: CASSFQTGGWDSNQPQHF.

This clone was observed many times. This chain uses TRBV2 with TRBJ1-1; no clear D gene. Per germline, CDR1 SNHLY and CDR2 FYNNEI. V was cut by 8 bases and J by 4 bases, with 11 bases left in between. This CDR3 is built from 12 residues. The CDR3: CASQWSTTEAFF. CDR3 sequence (DNA): TGTGCCAGCCAGTGGTCCACCACTGAAGCTTTCTTT. The full variable domain, in which reference TRBV2 and TRBJ1-1 provide the parts outside the CDR3, is EPEVTQTPSHQVTQMGQEVILRCVPISNHLYFYWYRQILGQKVEFLVSFYNNEISEKSEIFDDQFSVERPDGSNFTLKIRSTKLEDSAMYFCASQWSTTEAFFGQGTRLTVV.